These 18 T cell receptor beta chains were sequenced from one sample in a study of tumor and adjacent non-tumor tissue in lung cancer. No cell sorting was done before RNA was extracted from the tissue. TCRbeta libraries were built with three rounds of nested PCR, modified from ARM-PCR. TCRdb re-called the multiplex PCR reads with MiXCR, one entry per CDR3 protein. The sample shows roughly 220,000 distinct CDR3 sequences, 71% of them seen only once. What was sequenced was lung tumor tissue. These TCRs come from a man aged 55-75 years with non-small cell lung cancer.

Comments on this clonotype: Possible read error: a much larger clone is one base away. This chain connects TRBV20-1 to TRBJ1-5; 10 nucleotides align to TRBD1. The CDR3 length is 15 residues. Germline CDR1 DFQATT, CDR2 SNEGSKA (reference sequence). The V gene end was trimmed by 5 bases and the J gene end by 8 bases; junction bases not matched to a gene: 12. The CDR3 here is CSASQGQGRREPQHF. Here the CDR3 DNA reads TGCAGTGCTTCACAGGGACAGGGGCGGAGAGAGCCCCAGCATTTT.

This clonotype was seen many times. The rearrangement joins TRBV30 to TRBJ1-5; D uncertain. CDR1 is GTSNPN, CDR2 SVGIG, per germline (reference sequence). V dropped 2 bases and J dropped 1 base, with 6 bases sitting between them. There are 13 residues in the CDR3. The CDR3 spells CAWSRESNQPQHF. CDR3 coding DNA: TGTGCCTGGAGTCGGGAGAGCAATCAGCCCCAGCATTTT.

A note on this clonotype: A much more abundant neighbour one base away suggests this may be a read error. The V and J genes are TRBV6-6 and TRBJ2-2; 13 nucleotides align to TRBD2. CDR3 size: 16 residues. Per the germline V gene, CDR1 is MNHNY and CDR2 is SVGAGI (reference sequence). The CDR3 here is CASRSGLAGTTGELLF. DNA for the CDR3: TGTGCCAGCAGGTCGGGACTAGCGGGGACCACCGGGGAGCTGTTATTT.

As to this clonotype: Here the CDR3 omits its conserved ending phenylalanine or tryptophan, so a read error is the likely source. The CDR3 DNA is TGTGCCAGCAGCGGGACTAGCGGATCCTACTACAATGAGCAGTTCATC. It encodes CASSGTSGSYYNEQFI. The chain links TRBV11-1 to TRBJ2-1; TRBD2 agrees at 11 bases. The germline gives CDR1 SGHAT, CDR2 FQDESV (reference sequence). The CDR3 runs 16 residues. Losses at the gene ends were 5 bases for V and 3 bases for J; bases not matched to a gene: 6.

J is TRBJ1-1 and V is TRBV11-2, with D tentatively TRBD1 (5 bases). Trimming pared 3 bases from V and 1 base from J, leaving 9 bases between. The V gene's germline CDR1 is SGHAT and CDR2 FQNNGV. The CDR3 length is 14 residues. CDR3 in DNA: TGTGCCAGCAGCTTCCTAGGGGAGAACACTGAAGCTTTCTTT. Its protein product is CASSFLGENTEAFF.

The rearrangement uses TRBV20-1 and TRBJ2-7, with D hard to call. Germline assignment: CDR1 DFQATT and CDR2 SNEGSKA (reference sequence). V was clipped by 4 bases and J by 10 bases, with 17 bases between them. There are 12 residues in the CDR3. CDR3 sequence (DNA): TGCAGTGCTACACCGGGTGACTTCGACCAGTACTTC. Translating it yields CSATPGDFDQYF.

To note about this clonotype: At one boundary the junction diverges from the germline segment, which might be a read error. The genes are TRBV5-6 and TRBJ1-2; D is undetermined. The length of the CDR3 is 15 residues. Germline V gives CDR1 SGHDT, CDR2 YYEEEE. In nucleotides, the CDR3 is TGTGCCAGCAGCTCCCTTTGGAGTCAGTTCAATGGCTACACTTTC. This encodes CASSSLWSQFNGYTF. Looking up the rest from reference TRBV5-6 and TRBJ1-2 gives the full variable domain: DAGVTQSPTHLIKTRGQQVTLRCSPKSGHDTVSWYQQALGQGPQFIFQYYEEEERQRGNFPDRFSGHQFPNYSSELNVNALLLGDSALYLCASSSLWSQFNGYTFGSGTRLTVV.

Turning to this clonotype: The junction does not match germline at one end; this may be a read error. The chain uses TRBV20-1 and TRBJ1-2; the D is unclear. CDR3 size: 12 residues. Germline V gene data show CDR1 as DFQATT and CDR2 as SNEGSKA (reference sequence). The CDR3 sequence: CSASRLSYVYTF. In DNA, the CDR3 is TGCAGTGCTAGCCGCCTGTCCTATGTCTACACCTTC.

Notes on this clonotype: One end of the junction is discordant with germline, which a read error may explain. This rearrangement joins TRBV6-6 to TRBJ1-5; no reliable D call. This CDR3 has 15 residues. CDR1 is MNHNY and CDR2 is SVGAGI in the germline V gene (reference sequence). The CDR3 bases are TGTGCCAGCAGTCACCAAGCCGCCGGGAGTCAGGCCCAGCATTTT. Translation gives CASSHQAAGSQAQHF.

CDR3 loop: CASSLVMGSGNGQFF. Written as DNA, the CDR3 is TGTGCCAGCAGCTTAGTTATGGGATCGGGCAATGGGCAATTCTTC. The rearrangement uses TRBV11-2 and TRBJ2-1; D is uncertain. V lost 1 base to trimming and J lost 16 bases, with 23 bases between them. Germline-derived CDR1 and CDR2 are SGHAT and FQNNGV. The CDR3 loop spans 15 amino acids. The variable domain in full, with the rest retrieved from reference TRBV11-2 and TRBJ2-1, is EAGVAQSPRYKIIEKRQSVAFWCNPISGHATLYWYQQILGQGPKLLIQFQNNGVVDDSQLPKDRFSAERLKGVDSTLKIQPAKLEDSAVYLCASSLVMGSGNGQFFGPGTRLTVL.

Details on this clonotype: The germline gene is not matched at one end of the junction; a read error may be the cause. The chain joins TRBV6-5 to TRBJ2-5; 7 nucleotides line up with TRBD2. The CDR3 spans 14 residues. In germline, CDR1 is MNHEY, CDR2 SVGAGI. The CDR3 DNA is TGTGTCAGCAGCCGGGGGGTGGGGCAAGAGACCCAGTACTTC. Encoded protein: CVSSRGVGQETQYF.

This chain uses TRBV6-5 with TRBJ1-1; no clear D gene. The V gene lost 6 bases and the J gene lost 4 bases, with 18 bases spanning the gap. The CDR3 covers 15 residues. The V gene's germline CDR1 is MNHEY and CDR2 SVGAGI. This chain's CDR3 is CASRGEGKSGTEAFF. The DNA of the CDR3 is TGTGCCAGCAGAGGTGAAGGGAAGAGCGGCACTGAAGCTTTCTTT.

This clonotype was counted at least ten times. The chain uses TRBV11-3 and TRBJ2-5; 7 bases align to TRBD2. This CDR3 is 15 amino acids long. Trimming cost V 0 bases and J 3 bases; bases outside gene matches: 4. The germline CDR1 and CDR2 sequences are SGHNT and YENEEA. As DNA, the CDR3 is TGTGCCAGCAGCTTAGATTCCAGCGGGGAAGAGACCCAGTACTTC. It yields the protein CASSLDSSGEETQYF.

Worth noting for this clonotype: Lacking the conserved final phenylalanine or tryptophan, this CDR3 likely reflects a read error. The CDR3 region is CTASRRQGGEQYL. Here the CDR3 DNA reads TGTACCGCCTCCCGGAGACAGGGGGGAGAGCAGTACTTA. This chain uses TRBV6-5 with TRBJ2-7; 9 nucleotides align to TRBD1. The CDR3 length is 13 residues. CDR1 is MNHEY and CDR2 is SVGAGI in the germline V gene.

Of note for this clonotype: The junction departs from the called germline gene at one end, perhaps through a read error. The J gene is TRBJ2-7, the V gene TRBV5-4, with D perhaps TRBD1 or TRBD2 (5 bases each). Per germline, CDR1 SGHNT and CDR2 YYREEE (reference sequence). The CDR3 length is 16 residues. The CDR3 DNA reads as TGTGCCAGCAGCTCGGATTGGGAGACAGAACCTAACGAGCAGTACTTT. Protein: CASSSDWETEPNEQYF.

This clonotype was counted a single time. This clone may be a read error of a much larger clone one base away. The V call is TRBV20-1, the J call TRBJ2-3, with D tentatively TRBD2 (7 bases). In germline, CDR1 is DFQATT, CDR2 SNEGSKA (reference sequence). V lost 4 bases and J 2 bases, leaving 13 bases between the germline ends. This CDR3 has 14 residues. The CDR3 protein is CSAKGGQNTDTQYF. DNA for the CDR3: TGCAGTGCTAAGGGGGGGCAGAACACAGATACGCAGTATTTT.

With respect to this clonotype: Sequence at one end of the junction differs from germline and may be a read error. This chain joins TRBV20-1 and TRBJ2-3; 12 nucleotides match TRBD2. Germline values: CDR1 DFQATT, CDR2 SNEGSKA (reference sequence). The CDR3 has 15 amino acids. In nucleotides, the CDR3 is TGCAGTGCTAATTCTACTAGCGGGAGGTCAGATACGCACTATTTT. It specifies CSANSTSGRSDTHYF.

This chain links TRBV30 with TRBJ2-2, with D perhaps TRBD1 or TRBD2 (6 bases each). V lost 0 bases, J lost 11 bases, and 13 bases lay in between. This CDR3 spans 13 amino acids. CDR1 and CDR2 (germline): GTSNPN, SVGIG (reference sequence). The CDR3 nucleotides read TGTGCCTGGAGTGTCTCCGGGGGCGGTGAGCTGTTTTTT. This sequence encodes CAWSVSGGGELFF.